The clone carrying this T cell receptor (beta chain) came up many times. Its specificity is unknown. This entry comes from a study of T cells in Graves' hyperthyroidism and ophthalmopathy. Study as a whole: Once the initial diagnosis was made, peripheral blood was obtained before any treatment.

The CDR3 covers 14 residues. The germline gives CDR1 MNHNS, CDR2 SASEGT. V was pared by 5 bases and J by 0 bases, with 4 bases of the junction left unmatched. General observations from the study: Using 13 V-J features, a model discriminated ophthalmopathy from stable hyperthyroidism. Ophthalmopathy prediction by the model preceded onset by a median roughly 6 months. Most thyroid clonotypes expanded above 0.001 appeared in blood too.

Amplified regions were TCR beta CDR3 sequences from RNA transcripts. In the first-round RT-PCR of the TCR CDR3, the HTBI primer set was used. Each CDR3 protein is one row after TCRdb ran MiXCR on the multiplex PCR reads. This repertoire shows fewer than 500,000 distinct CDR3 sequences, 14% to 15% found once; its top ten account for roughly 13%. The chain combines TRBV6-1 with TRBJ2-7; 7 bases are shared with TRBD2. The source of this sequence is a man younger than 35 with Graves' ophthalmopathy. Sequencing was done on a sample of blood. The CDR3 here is CASSPRTSSYEQYF. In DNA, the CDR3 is TGTGCCAGCAGTCCCCGGACTAGCTCCTACGAGCAGTACTTC.